One and the same sample provided the 23 T cell receptor beta chains below, sequenced in a study of blood T cell repertoires in COVID-19. This table comes from immunoSEQ multiplex PCR, and its TCRdb copy is limited to in-frame clones, with some not included. This sample has a few hundred thousand clones, with 87% found just once. Source material: PBMCs or T cells enriched from blood (not recorded which). Receptors were obtained from a man between 18 and 35 years old with acute COVID-19.

The chain carries TRBV5-8 and TRBJ2-7; 7 nucleotides line up with TRBD2. Germline V lookup: CDR1 SGHTS, CDR2 YDEGEE. The CDR3 has 17 amino acids. V lost 3 bases and J lost 0; bases outside the gene matches: 12. The CDR3 DNA follows: TGTGCCAGCAGCTCCGCCAGCCGGGAGGTTCGCTCCTACGAGCAGTACTTC. Its protein product is CASSSASREVRSYEQYF.

The chain carries TRBV6-5 and TRBJ1-1; TRBD1 agrees at 9 bases. The CDR3 has 15 residues. V shed 2 bases and J 5 bases; nucleotides not matched to a gene: 6. In germline, CDR1 is MNHEY, CDR2 SVGAGI. CDR3 residues: CASSYTGGRGTEAFF. DNA of the CDR3: TGTGCCAGCAGTTACACAGGGGGCCGGGGAACTGAAGCTTTCTTT.

This chain joins TRBV5-1 and TRBJ1-1; 9 nucleotides line up with TRBD1. The CDR3 totals 14 residues. Per germline, CDR1 SGHRS and CDR2 YFSETQ. Germline trimming cut 4 bases from V and 6 bases from J; bases unmatched to any gene: 7. For the CDR3, the DNA is TGCGCCAGCAGCCAGACAGGGGGACTACCTGAAGCTTTCTTT. Translated, it gives CASSQTGGLPEAFF.

The chain combines TRBV27 with TRBJ2-7; tentative D call: TRBD2 (5 bases). The germline V and J ends were trimmed by 0 bases and 3 bases, with 12 bases remaining between them. The germline V gene has CDR1 MNHEY and CDR2 SMNVEV (reference sequence). This CDR3 spans 15 amino acids. CDR3 coding DNA: TGTGCCAGCAGTTTATCATACGGGGAAAGCTACGAGCAGTACTTC. Its protein product is CASSLSYGESYEQYF.

This clone was detected a few times. The chain is built from TRBV19 and TRBJ2-2; D gene unclear. This CDR3 comprises 13 residues. With 6 bases removed from V and 4 bases from J, the gap between germline ends came to 9 bases. Germline CDR1 LNHDA, CDR2 SQIVND (reference sequence). CDR3 DNA sequence: TGTGCCAGTAGACTGAGTGCCACCGGGGAGCTGTTTTTT. This encodes CASRLSATGELFF.

This clone was seen a handful of times. V and J are TRBV11-2 and TRBJ1-3, with D uncertain. CDR1 is SGHAT, CDR2 FQNNGV, per germline. V was shortened by 1 base and J by 0 bases, with 7 bases between the two germline ends. This CDR3 has 15 amino acids. The CDR3 nucleotides read TGTGCCAGCAGCTTAGCCGGTATCTCTGGAAACACCATATATTTT. It is translated as CASSLAGISGNTIYF. The full variable domain, completed using reference TRBV11-2 and TRBJ1-3, is EAGVAQSPRYKIIEKRQSVAFWCNPISGHATLYWYQQILGQGPKLLIQFQNNGVVDDSQLPKDRFSAERLKGVDSTLKIQPAKLEDSAVYLCASSLAGISGNTIYFGEGSWLTVV.

The chain joins TRBV29-1 to TRBJ1-2; TRBD1 matches at 7 bases. This CDR3 contains 14 residues. CDR1 SQVTM and CDR2 ANQGSEA come from the germline V gene. V shed 5 bases, J shed 8 bases, and the junction held 14 bases outside the gene matches. The CDR3 here is CSVRSDDRAEGYTF. DNA of the CDR3: TGCAGCGTTAGGTCCGATGACAGGGCAGAGGGCTACACCTTC.

The chain's CDR3 is CATSGRGAGGYTF. DNA of the CDR3: TGTGCCACCTCAGGCCGGGGGGCCGGTGGCTACACCTTC. The V gene is TRBV6-5, the J gene TRBJ1-2, with D perhaps matching TRBD1 (6 bases). The germline CDR1 and CDR2 sequences are MNHEY and SVGAGI. CDR3 length: 13 residues. V dropped 10 bases and J dropped 7 bases, with 19 bases sitting between them.

The rearrangement links TRBV28 to TRBJ1-5, with D unclear. The germline V and J ends were trimmed by 7 bases and 8 bases, with 6 bases remaining between them. This CDR3 has 10 residues. The germline V gene has CDR1 MDHEN and CDR2 SYDVKM. This CDR3 reads CASNSEPQHF. Here the CDR3 DNA reads TGTGCCAGCAACTCGGAGCCCCAGCATTTT.

In this sample, this clone turned up once. V gene TRBV5-4 combines with J gene TRBJ1-3; D remains ambiguous. Germline loops: CDR1 SGHNT, CDR2 YYREEE (reference sequence). This CDR3 region has 13 residues. V lost 0 bases to trimming and J lost 8 bases, with 9 bases between them. The CDR3 sequence: CASSLGSHDTIYF. CDR3 DNA sequence: TGTGCCAGCAGCTTGGGGTCACACGACACCATATATTTT.

This rearrangement joins TRBV7-2 to TRBJ1-4, with 10 bases lining up with TRBD1. The germline V gene has CDR1 SGHTA and CDR2 FQGNSA. V was pared by 1 base and J by 6 bases, with 2 bases of the junction left unmatched. This CDR3 is 15 amino acids long. The CDR3 nucleotides are TGTGCCAGCAGCTTAGAGACAGGGGGCGATGAAAAACTGTTTTTT. Translated, it gives CASSLETGGDEKLFF.

The chain is built from TRBV29-1 and TRBJ1-1, with 7 bases aligning to TRBD1. Germline CDR1 reads SQVTM; CDR2 reads ANQGSEA. J was trimmed by 2 bases and V by 7 bases; bases with no gene match: 10. This CDR3 comprises 14 residues. The chain's CDR3 is CSGTTGTANTEAFF. Here the CDR3 DNA reads TGCAGCGGCACAACCGGGACAGCCAACACTGAAGCTTTCTTT.

This chain links TRBV11-1 with TRBJ1-5; no firm D call. V was trimmed by 5 bases and J by 6 bases, leaving 11 bases between them. CDR1 SGHAT and CDR2 FQDESV come from the germline V gene (reference sequence). The CDR3 totals 13 residues. DNA for the CDR3: TGTGCCAGCAGCCATTCGCCGGGTCAGCCCCAGCATTTT. Protein sequence: CASSHSPGQPQHF. Full variable domain (outside the CDR3, taken from reference TRBV11-1 and TRBJ1-5): EAEVAQSPRYKITEKSQAVAFWCDPISGHATLYWYRQILGQGPELLVQFQDESVVDDSQLPKDRFSAERLKGVDSTLKIQPAELGDSAMYLCASSHSPGQPQHFGDGTRLSIL.

The chain employs TRBV19 and TRBJ1-1; perhaps TRBD1 as D (5 bases). CDR1 is LNHDA and CDR2 is SQIVND in the germline V gene (reference sequence). This CDR3 region has 16 residues. V was pared by 1 base and J by 1 base, with 13 bases between. In nucleotides, the CDR3 is TGTGCCAGTAGTATAGCTCTCATCCAGGGGAACACTGAAGCTTTCTTT. Its protein is CASSIALIQGNTEAFF.

The rearrangement joins TRBV11-2 to TRBJ2-7; possibly TRBD2 for D (5 bases). The CDR3 spans 13 residues. Germline V gene sequence: CDR1 SGHAT, CDR2 FQNNGV. With 5 bases removed from V and 3 bases from J, the gap between germline ends came to 11 bases. The CDR3 reads CASSATGGYEQYF. As DNA, the CDR3 is TGTGCCAGCAGCGCTACCGGAGGCTACGAGCAGTACTTC.

Only one count was recorded for this clone. The chain combines TRBV25-1 with TRBJ1-1; D may be TRBD1 (6 bases). Germline V CDR1 and CDR2: MGHDK, SYGVNS. The CDR3 has 13 amino acids. The V end was cut by 3 bases, the J end by 5 bases, with 10 bases between. The DNA of the CDR3 is TGTGCCAGCAGTGAGGGGGCGGAGACTGAAGCTTTCTTT. This sequence encodes CASSEGAETEAFF.

This chain connects TRBV19 to TRBJ2-2; 9 bases line up with TRBD2. The CDR3 is 19 residues long. Germline CDR1 LNHDA, CDR2 SQIVND (reference sequence). V was clipped by 8 bases and J by 0 bases; unmatched bases: 16. The CDR3 protein is CASQRLAGVLLTNTGELFF. The CDR3, as DNA: TGTGCCAGTCAAAGGTTAGCGGGAGTGTTACTTACGAACACCGGGGAGCTGTTTTTT.

This chain links TRBV19 with TRBJ2-3, with 10 bases identical to TRBD1. Germline V CDR1 and CDR2: LNHDA, SQIVND (reference sequence). The CDR3 extends over 14 amino acids. V was pared by 10 bases and J by 2 bases, with 6 bases of the junction left unmatched. The CDR3 sequence is CATGGQGNTDTQYF. DNA of the CDR3: TGTGCCACCGGGGGACAGGGGAACACAGATACGCAGTATTTT.

The chain links TRBV19 to TRBJ2-4, with D maybe TRBD2 (6 bases). Between the trimmed V and J ends, which lost 4 bases and 9 bases, there was a span of 13 bases. The CDR3 runs 13 residues. Germline CDR1 reads LNHDA; CDR2 reads SQIVND (reference sequence). The DNA for the CDR3 is TGTGCCAGTAGTAGGCGGGATGGGGGCATTCAGTACTTC. This translates into CASSRRDGGIQYF.

This clone was seen only a few times. V is TRBV5-5 and J is TRBJ2-1; 11 bases are a match to TRBD2. With V trimmed by 4 bases and J by 0 bases, 12 bases remained unmatched. The CDR3 is 19 amino acids. Germline assignment: CDR1 SGHKS and CDR2 YYEKEE (reference sequence). CDR3 in amino acids: CASSPRGTSGLYSYNEQFF. Written as DNA, the CDR3 is TGTGCCAGCAGCCCGCGAGGGACTAGCGGACTATACTCCTACAATGAGCAGTTCTTC.

The V and J genes are TRBV5-8 and TRBJ1-4, with D hard to call. The CDR3 length is 13 residues. The germline V and J ends were trimmed by 6 bases and 3 bases, with 9 bases remaining between them. The germline V gene has CDR1 SGHTS and CDR2 YDEGEE. The CDR3 sequence: CASKRRANEKLFF. CDR3 sequence (DNA): TGTGCCAGCAAGCGGAGGGCTAATGAAAAACTGTTTTTT.

The gene calls are TRBV5-6 and TRBJ2-7; TRBD1 might be the D (6 bases). The V gene's germline CDR1 is SGHDT and CDR2 YYEEEE. This CDR3 is built from 14 residues. V shed 1 base and J shed 2 bases, with 10 bases lying between them. This CDR3 reads CASSLTGHAYEQYF. CDR3 coding DNA: TGTGCCAGCAGCTTGACAGGGCACGCCTACGAGCAGTACTTC.

The chain recombines TRBV4-1 with TRBJ1-1, with D possibly being TRBD1 (5 bases). The CDR3 runs 14 residues. Per the germline V gene, CDR1 is MGHRA and CDR2 is YSYEKL. Between the trimmed V and J ends, which lost 4 bases and 11 bases, there was a span of 20 bases. CDR3 in DNA: TGCGCCAGCAGCCCGACGGGGGACGGAAGCGTGGCTTTCTTT. Amino acid sequence: CASSPTGDGSVAFF.